This T cell receptor beta chain was identified during a study of shared clonotypes between healthy human individuals. Study-wide points: Blood was the sole source, and tissue repertoires probably differ.

Generated by immunoSEQ multiplex PCR, the TCRdb table keeps only in-frame clones and is missing some. The sample shows hundreds of thousands of clones, 76% of them seen only once. With 3 bases clipped from V and 6 bases from J, the junction kept 12 bases outside the gene matches. CDR3 size: 16 residues. Germline CDR1 is MNHNY and CDR2 is SVGAGI (reference sequence). Free of recent acute infections or vaccinations, the donors were healthy HIV-negative adults. Notes on this clone: Its target is not known.

This TCR was sampled from a woman aged 40 to 55 in good health. Some clones in this sample may be carry-over from other donors' samples. V and J are TRBV6-6 and TRBJ2-3, with 7 bases aligning to TRBD2. Sequenced input: PBMCs. CDR3 coding DNA: TGTGCCAGCAGTTATGGTGGGGGACTACTCACGGATACGCAGTATTTT. Protein sequence: CASSYGGGLLTDTQYF.